This entry lists 3 T cell receptor beta chains sequenced from one sample in a study of Graves' ophthalmopathy and Graves' hyperthyroidism. Using RNA transcripts, the TCR beta CDR3 regions were amplified. A first-round RT-PCR used HTBI primers, followed by a second-round multiplex PCR. TCRdb independently ran MiXCR on the multiplex PCR reads; one entry per CDR3 protein. The table has 620,000 or so distinct CDR3 sequences, 22% seen once. The sample consisted of peripheral blood. The receptor source for this set is a woman aged 18-30 years with stable Graves' hyperthyroidism. Some clones in this sample may be carry-over from other donors' samples.

This CDR3 reads CSARVQGGTEAFF. CDR3 bases: TGCAGTGCTAGAGTACAGGGGGGCACTGAAGCTTTCTTT. This sequence joins TRBV20-1 and TRBJ1-1; TRBD1 agrees at 8 bases. There are 13 residues in the CDR3. With 1 base clipped from V and 4 bases from J, the junction kept 2 bases outside the gene matches. Germline assignment: CDR1 DFQATT and CDR2 SNEGSKA (reference sequence).

Concerning this clonotype: At one boundary the junction diverges from the germline segment, which might be a read error. This rearrangement joins TRBV29-1 to TRBJ2-2; the D call may be TRBD1 or TRBD2 (5 bases each). CDR1 and CDR2 from the germline V gene are SQVTM and ANQGSEA. This CDR3 spans 13 amino acids. The CDR3: CSVEAMDTGEPFF. CDR3 in DNA: TGCAGCGTTGAAGCCATGGACACCGGGGAGCCGTTTTTT.

This clonotype was seen repeatedly, ten times or more. The rearrangement joins TRBV7-2 to TRBJ2-7, with a tentative D call TRBD2 (6 bases). V shed 4 bases and J shed 3 bases, with 13 bases lying between them. The germline V gene encodes CDR1 SGHTA and CDR2 FQGNSA. The CDR3 spans 14 residues. CDR3 protein: CASSSTAGGYEQYF. CDR3 nucleotides: TGTGCCAGCAGCTCGACAGCCGGGGGCTACGAGCAGTACTTC.